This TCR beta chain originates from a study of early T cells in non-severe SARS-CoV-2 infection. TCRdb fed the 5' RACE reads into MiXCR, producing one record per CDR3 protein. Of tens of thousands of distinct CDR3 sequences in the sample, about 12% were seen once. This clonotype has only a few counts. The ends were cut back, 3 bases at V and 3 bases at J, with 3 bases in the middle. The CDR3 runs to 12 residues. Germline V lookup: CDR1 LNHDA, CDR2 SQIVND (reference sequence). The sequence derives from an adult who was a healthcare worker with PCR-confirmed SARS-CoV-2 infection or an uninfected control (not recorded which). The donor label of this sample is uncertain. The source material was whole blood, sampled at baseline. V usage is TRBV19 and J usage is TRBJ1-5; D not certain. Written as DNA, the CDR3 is TGTGCCAGTAGTATGATCAATCAGCCCCAGCATTTT. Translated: CASSMINQPQHF.